The 28 T cell receptor beta chains listed next were all sequenced from one sample in a study of cytomegalovirus exposure and HLA in healthy donors. The PCR had 60 Vbeta and 13 Jbeta primers. Libraries were prepared by immunoSEQ multiplex PCR; TCRdb keeps only in-frame clonotypes and omits some of them. The sample lists approximately 180,000 clones; approximately 79% were seen once. Sequencing used PBMCs. Every receptor here comes from a man between 35 and 55 years old in good health and CMV-seropositive.

This clone was seen only once. Written as DNA, the CDR3 is TGTGCCTGGAGTAACCCCCCAGTCCATCAGCCCCAGCATTTT. Translating gives CAWSNPPVHQPQHF. The V call is TRBV30, the J call TRBJ1-5; no clear D gene. CDR1 is GTSNPN and CDR2 is SVGIG in the germline V gene (reference sequence). V lost 2 bases, J lost 5 bases, and 13 bases lay in between. The CDR3 has 14 amino acids.

The chain links TRBV9 to TRBJ2-4; TRBD2 aligns across 14 bases. J gave up 2 bases and V 3 bases, and 10 bases lay outside the gene matches. From germline, CDR1 is SGDLS and CDR2 YYNGEE. This CDR3 spans 19 amino acids. CDR3 protein: CASSARLAGGPRTKNIQYF. CDR3 bases: TGTGCCAGCAGCGCGCGACTAGCGGGAGGGCCTAGGACCAAAAACATTCAGTACTTC.

V is TRBV2 and J is TRBJ2-1, with 8 bases fitting TRBD1. The CDR3 extends over 15 amino acids. Germline CDR1 and CDR2: SNHLY and FYNNEI. Losses at the gene ends were 7 bases for V and 0 bases for J; bases not matched to a gene: 5. CDR3 bases: TGTGCCAGCAATACCGACAGGGGCTCCTACAATGAGCAGTTCTTC. Protein sequence: CASNTDRGSYNEQFF.

The gene calls are TRBV7-9 and TRBJ1-2; perhaps TRBD1 as D (5 bases). The V gene lost 3 bases and the J gene lost 6 bases, with 8 bases spanning the gap. Per germline, CDR1 SEHNR and CDR2 FQNEAQ (reference sequence). CDR3 length: 12 residues. The CDR3 loop is CASSLQGHGYTF. Here the CDR3 DNA reads TGTGCCAGCAGCTTGCAGGGTCATGGCTACACCTTC. The full variable domain, with the rest looked up from reference TRBV7-9 and TRBJ1-2, is DTGVSQNPRHKITKRGQNVTFRCDPISEHNRLYWYRQTLGQGPEFLTYFQNEAQLEKSRLLSDRFSAERPKGSFSTLEIQRTEQGDSAMYLCASSLQGHGYTFGSGTRLTVV.

CDR3 sequence reads: CASSIGFFGPNTGELFF. The CDR3 DNA follows: TGTGCCAGCAGCATTGGGTTTTTTGGGCCGAACACCGGGGAGCTGTTTTTT. The chain combines TRBV21-1 with TRBJ2-2; the table calls TRBD1, which could not be checked here. TRBV21-1 is tagged as a pseudogene. The CDR3 runs 17 residues.

CDR3 region: CASSLEGVSIQGDYEQYF. The CDR3 bases are TGTGCCAGCAGCTTAGAGGGTGTCTCCATCCAGGGGGACTACGAGCAGTACTTC. The V gene is TRBV11-3, the J gene TRBJ2-7; TRBD1 aligns across 7 bases. This CDR3 region has 18 residues. In germline, CDR1 is SGHNT, CDR2 YENEEA. V lost 0 bases to trimming and J lost 3 bases; unmatched junction nucleotides: 14.

The chain has TRBV9 and TRBJ2-2; maybe TRBD1 (6 bases). The J call may be mistaken, given a closer DNA end match to TRBJ1-3. The CDR3 spans 16 residues. Germline values: CDR1 SGDLS, CDR2 YYNGEE. Here the CDR3 DNA reads TGTGCCAGCAGCGTAGAGGAAGGCAGGGGTGGAAACACCATATATTTT. Protein: CASSVEEGRGGNTIYF.

The chain recombines TRBV5-8 with TRBJ1-2, with 8 bases lining up with TRBD1. This CDR3 is 14 amino acids long. CDR1 is SGHTS, CDR2 YDEGEE, per germline. V lost 4 bases and J lost 8; bases outside the gene matches: 10. CDR3 loop: CASSQRTGPEGYTF. In nucleotides, the CDR3 is TGTGCCAGCAGCCAAAGGACAGGGCCTGAGGGCTACACCTTC.

The V gene is TRBV28, the J gene TRBJ2-1, with a weak D call TRBD2 (6 bases). This CDR3 region has 13 residues. Trimming took 5 bases from V and 15 from J, leaving 20 bases between them. The germline gives CDR1 MDHEN, CDR2 SYDVKM. In nucleotides, the CDR3 is TGTGCCAGCAGTCCTCGGGAGTTCTTGAGGTGGTTCTTC. This codes for CASSPREFLRWFF.

The chain carries TRBV28 and TRBJ1-5; D possibly corresponds to TRBD1 (6 bases). CDR1 is MDHEN, CDR2 SYDVKM, per germline. V was pared by 2 bases and J by 5 bases, with 10 bases between. The CDR3 is 14 residues long. This chain's CDR3 is CASSLGQLDQPQHF. CDR3 DNA sequence: TGTGCCAGCAGTTTAGGACAGCTAGATCAGCCCCAGCATTTT. The full variable domain, its missing parts supplied by reference TRBV28 and TRBJ1-5, is DVKVTQSSRYLVKRTGEKVFLECVQDMDHENMFWYRQDPGLGLRLIYFSYDVKMKEKGDIPEGYSVSREKKERFSLILESASTNQTSMYLCASSLGQLDQPQHFGDGTRLSIL.

V is TRBV5-1 and J is TRBJ2-7; 10 nucleotides match TRBD1. Germline V gives CDR1 SGHRS, CDR2 YFSETQ. The CDR3 contains 14 residues. V was clipped by 2 bases and J by 6 bases; unmatched bases: 5. In DNA form, the CDR3 reads TGCGCCAGCAGCTTAGAGACAGGGGGCTTCGAGCAGTACTTC. It is translated as CASSLETGGFEQYF.

There are a few counts of this clone. The chain is built from TRBV25-1 and TRBJ2-3, with D possibly TRBD2 on 6 matching bases. V dropped 9 bases and J dropped 2 bases, with 12 bases sitting between them. Germline values: CDR1 MGHDK, CDR2 SYGVNS. The CDR3 is made up of 13 amino acids. CDR3 DNA sequence: TGTGCCAGTGGACTAACATCCACAGATACGCAGTATTTT. Protein sequence: CASGLTSTDTQYF.

This chain connects TRBV11-3 to TRBJ2-5; D is possibly TRBD2 (6 bases). The germline V gene has CDR1 SGHNT and CDR2 YENEEA. Trimming took 4 bases from V and 6 from J, leaving 18 bases between them. This CDR3 spans 15 amino acids. The chain's CDR3 is CASSSPAAGLQTQYF. In DNA, the CDR3 is TGTGCCAGCAGCTCTCCAGCTGCGGGACTGCAGACCCAGTACTTC.

The V and J genes are TRBV19 and TRBJ1-2; TRBD1 matches 9 bases. Germline CDR1 LNHDA, CDR2 SQIVND (reference sequence). The CDR3 spans 14 residues. V shed 6 bases, J shed 3 bases, and the junction held 5 bases outside the gene matches. CDR3 sequence (DNA): TGTGCCAGTAGAACAGGGGGCGCCGACTATGGCTACACCTTC. Translation gives CASRTGGADYGYTF.

The chain has TRBV11-2 and TRBJ1-3; D call uncertain. The CDR3 is 15 amino acids. With 4 bases removed from V and 0 bases from J, the gap between germline ends came to 10 bases. The germline CDR1 and CDR2 sequences are SGHAT and FQNNGV. CDR3 amino acids: CASSSLGISGNTIYF. The CDR3 DNA reads TGTGCCAGCAGCTCCCTCGGGATCTCTGGAAACACCATATATTTT.

Worth noting for this clone: The junction does not match germline at one end; this may be a read error. V usage is TRBV5-1 and J usage is TRBJ2-5; 12 bases map to TRBD2. The CDR3 spans 15 residues. The germline V gene has CDR1 SGHRS and CDR2 YFSETQ. CDR3 protein: CASSPGLAGKEAQYF. The CDR3 DNA is TGCGCCAGCAGCCCTGGACTAGCGGGGAAAGAGGCCCAGTACTTC.

The chain joins TRBV6-5 to TRBJ2-7; weak D call: TRBD2 (6 bases). The CDR3 consists of 12 residues. Germline assignment: CDR1 MNHEY and CDR2 SVGAGI. V was cut by 6 bases and J by 3 bases, with 9 bases left in between. The CDR3 region has the DNA TGTGCCAGCAGAGGTAGCGGCTACGAGCAGTACTTC. It is translated as CASRGSGYEQYF.

The chain uses TRBV27 and TRBJ2-5, with 8 bases that match TRBD1. The J call could be wrong; TRBJ2-7 is a better fit for the DNA end. The CDR3 loop spans 13 amino acids. The germline V gene encodes CDR1 MNHEY and CDR2 SMNVEV (reference sequence). The CDR3 spells CASKGQGTDEQYF. In DNA form, the CDR3 reads TGTGCCAGTAAAGGACAGGGAACTGACGAGCAGTACTTC.

The chain couples TRBV2 to TRBJ1-6; D may be TRBD1 (6 bases). V was shortened by 2 bases and J by 8 bases, with 10 bases between the two germline ends. Germline CDR1 reads SNHLY; CDR2 reads FYNNEI. The CDR3 runs 14 residues. The CDR3 loop is CASSETGNYSPLHF. The CDR3 DNA is TGTGCCAGCAGTGAAACAGGGAACTATTCACCCCTCCACTTT. Supplemented by reference TRBV2 and TRBJ1-6, the full variable domain reads EPEVTQTPSHQVTQMGQEVILRCVPISNHLYFYWYRQILGQKVEFLVSFYNNEISEKSEIFDDQFSVERPDGSNFTLKIRSTKLEDSAMYFCASSETGNYSPLHFGNGTRLTVT.

This chain connects TRBV2 to TRBJ2-2, with a weak D call TRBD1 (5 bases). The germline V and J ends were trimmed by 2 bases and 6 bases, with 7 bases remaining between them. Germline lookup yields CDR1 SNHLY and CDR2 FYNNEI. This CDR3 contains 13 residues. CDR3 sequence: CASSEQGSGELFF. CDR3 sequence (DNA): TGTGCCAGCAGTGAACAGGGATCCGGGGAGCTGTTTTTT.

The chain carries TRBV7-3 and TRBJ2-2; D gene unclear. Trimming pared 5 bases from V and 3 bases from J, leaving 7 bases between. This CDR3 has 13 residues. CDR1 is SGHTA, CDR2 FQGTGA, per germline. CDR3 loop: CASSTQDTGELFF. The CDR3 nucleotides read TGTGCCAGCAGCACCCAGGACACCGGGGAGCTGTTTTTT.

This clone was recorded only once. The rearrangement uses TRBV9 and TRBJ2-2; 10 nucleotides line up with TRBD1. This CDR3 has 17 amino acids. V trimming: 1 base; J trimming: 5 bases; junction bases outside the gene matches: 8. In germline, CDR1 is SGDLS, CDR2 YYNGEE. The CDR3 loop is CASSVPKGQGLTGELFF. CDR3 in DNA: TGTGCCAGCAGCGTACCTAAGGGACAGGGGTTGACCGGGGAGCTGTTTTTT.

This clone has just a few counts. The CDR3 coding sequence is TGTGCCAGCAGTTCCCCCTCGGGCAATCAGCCCCAGCATTTT. This translates into CASSSPSGNQPQHF. This chain connects TRBV6-6 to TRBJ1-5, with D uncertain. Germline loops: CDR1 MNHNY, CDR2 SVGAGI (reference sequence). The CDR3 consists of 14 residues. Trimming cost V 4 bases and J 2 bases, with 9 bases left between them.

CDR3 sequence reads: CASSSPGQGVYEQYF. CDR3 bases: TGTGCCAGTAGTTCTCCAGGACAGGGCGTCTACGAGCAGTACTTC. The rearrangement joins TRBV19 to TRBJ2-5; TRBD1 agrees at 8 bases. TRBJ2-7 explains the end of the DNA better; the J call may be wrong. The CDR3 is made up of 15 amino acids. Germline-derived CDR1 and CDR2 are LNHDA and SQIVND (reference sequence).

This clone turned up a few times. The chain combines TRBV6-4 with TRBJ2-7, with 10 bases fitting TRBD2. The CDR3 contains 15 residues. J lost 7 bases, V lost 3 bases, and 9 bases had no gene match. Germline-derived CDR1 and CDR2 are MRHNA and SNTAGT. The CDR3 region is CASSEALAGPWEQYF. The CDR3 DNA reads TGTGCCAGCAGTGAAGCACTAGCGGGACCCTGGGAGCAGTACTTC.

The V and J genes are TRBV29-1 and TRBJ2-5, with 9 bases fitting TRBD1. The J call is in doubt because the DNA end fits TRBJ2-7 better. Germline V gives CDR1 SQVTM, CDR2 ANQGSEA. The CDR3 has 14 amino acids. CDR3 loop: CSVDPGTGSYEQYF. The CDR3 DNA follows: TGCAGCGTAGACCCCGGGACAGGGTCCTACGAGCAGTACTTC.

This chain links TRBV6-1 with TRBJ2-2, with D possibly TRBD2 on 5 matching bases. The length of the CDR3 is 12 residues. The V end lost 2 bases, the J end lost 8 bases, and 6 bases lay between the germline ends. CDR1 and CDR2 (germline): MNHNS, SASEGT. In DNA, the CDR3 is TGTGCCAGCAGTGAATGGAGGGGGGAGCTGTTTTTT. Its protein product is CASSEWRGELFF.

The rearrangement links TRBV14 to TRBJ2-3; D may be TRBD2 (6 bases). From germline, CDR1 is SGHDN and CDR2 FVKESK. The CDR3 has 14 residues. V was pared by 3 bases and J by 0 bases, with 7 bases between. The chain's CDR3 is CASSQGGSTDTQYF. The CDR3 DNA reads as TGTGCCAGCAGCCAGGGGGGTAGCACAGATACGCAGTATTTT.